These 11 T cell receptor beta chains were sequenced from one sample in a study of T cells in Graves' hyperthyroidism and ophthalmopathy. RNA transcripts were the template for amplifying TCR beta CDR3 regions. RT-PCR in the first round (using the HTBI primer set) targeted the TCR CDR3. Using its own MiXCR run on the multiplex PCR reads, TCRdb lists one record per CDR3 protein. The table lists roughly 510,000 distinct CDR3 sequences, 46% of them singletons, with 35% to 50% in the top ten. Material: peripheral blood or thyroid tissue (not recorded which). These receptor sequences come from an adult woman with Graves' disease, either hyperthyroidism or ophthalmopathy (not recorded which).

The chain employs TRBV20-1 and TRBJ1-5, with D possibly TRBD1 on 5 matching bases. Germline assignment: CDR1 DFQATT and CDR2 SNEGSKA (reference sequence). This CDR3 comprises 12 residues. V was trimmed by 5 bases and J by 4 bases, leaving 9 bases between them. This chain's CDR3 is CSALRGNQPQHF. The DNA for the CDR3 is TGCAGTGCTCTTCGGGGGAATCAGCCCCAGCATTTT.

The chain joins TRBV5-6 to TRBJ1-3; TRBD1 agrees at 8 bases. The CDR3 has 14 residues. V shed 4 bases and J 6 bases; nucleotides not matched to a gene: 6. In germline, CDR1 is SGHDT, CDR2 YYEEEE. This CDR3 is CASSPRGPANTIYF. The DNA for the CDR3 is TGTGCCAGCAGCCCCAGGGGGCCGGCAAACACCATATATTTT.

The chain has TRBV20-1 and TRBJ2-2; possibly TRBD2 for D (6 bases). The ends were cut back, 1 base at V and 3 bases at J, with 21 bases in the middle. Germline CDR1 is DFQATT and CDR2 is SNEGSKA (reference sequence). The CDR3 is 18 residues long. CDR3 in DNA: TGCAGTGCTAGAGTTGTGGACTTACGGGGGTGGGACACCGGGGAGCTGTTTTTT. Protein product: CSARVVDLRGWDTGELFF.

This sequence joins TRBV7-2 and TRBJ1-1; weak D call: TRBD1 (6 bases). Trimming cost V 5 bases and J 11 bases, with 18 bases left between them. Germline CDR1 reads SGHTA; CDR2 reads FQGNSA. This CDR3 contains 13 residues. The CDR3, as DNA: TGTGCCAGCAGCCCCCTCCGGGGGCATAGGGCTTTCTTT. It yields the protein CASSPLRGHRAFF.

The chain employs TRBV7-9 and TRBJ2-3, with D hard to call. V was pared by 5 bases and J by 2 bases, with 5 bases between. Germline loops: CDR1 SEHNR, CDR2 FQNEAQ (reference sequence). This CDR3 has 12 amino acids. As DNA, the CDR3 is TGTGCCAGCAGCCCCAACACAGATACGCAGTATTTT. Its protein product is CASSPNTDTQYF.

This clonotype occurred once. This chain connects TRBV20-1 to TRBJ2-1, with D perhaps TRBD2 (6 bases). V was pared by 1 base and J by 3 bases, with 13 bases between. Germline CDR1 reads DFQATT; CDR2 reads SNEGSKA (reference sequence). The CDR3 totals 15 residues. The CDR3 DNA follows: TGCAGTGCTAGAGCAGGACTACGAAACTACAATGAGCAGTTCTTC. It encodes CSARAGLRNYNEQFF.

The rearrangement links TRBV5-1 to TRBJ1-5; 9 bases match TRBD1. The CDR3 is made up of 15 amino acids. Losses at the gene ends were 4 bases for V and 5 bases for J; bases not matched to a gene: 7. The germline V gene encodes CDR1 SGHRS and CDR2 YFSETQ. The CDR3 region is CASSVSGQGYQPQHF. The CDR3 DNA is TGCGCCAGCAGCGTCTCGGGACAGGGTTATCAGCCCCAGCATTTT.

The chain combines TRBV29-1 with TRBJ2-7, with 11 bases lining up with TRBD2. This CDR3 comprises 15 residues. V was clipped by 0 bases and J by 7 bases; unmatched bases: 8. The germline V gene encodes CDR1 SQVTM and CDR2 ANQGSEA. The CDR3: CSVEDSGRAGNEQYF. The CDR3 DNA sequence: TGCAGCGTTGAAGATAGCGGGAGGGCCGGCAATGAGCAGTACTTC.

This clonotype was counted at least ten times. CDR3 amino acids: CATSRAGARNTGELFF. The CDR3 DNA reads TGTGCCACCAGCAGAGCCGGAGCCCGGAACACCGGGGAGCTGTTTTTT. The V and J genes are TRBV15 and TRBJ2-2; no reliable D call. Germline CDR1 reads LNHNV; CDR2 reads YYDKDF (reference sequence). The CDR3 spans 16 residues. V dropped 1 base and J dropped 1 base, with 10 bases sitting between them.

The sample holds a few counts of this clonotype. The J gene is TRBJ2-5, the V gene TRBV7-8; D is tentatively TRBD1 or TRBD2 (5 bases each). The CDR3 covers 15 residues. Germline assignment: CDR1 SGHVS and CDR2 FQNEAQ. The V end lost 3 bases, the J end lost 1 base, and 12 bases lay between the germline ends. Here the CDR3 reads CASSFKGPSQETQYF. As DNA, the CDR3 is TGTGCCAGCAGCTTTAAGGGACCCTCCCAAGAGACCCAGTACTTC.

This clonotype turned up a few times. The chain joins TRBV29-1 to TRBJ2-7; tentatively, D is TRBD1 or TRBD2 (5 bases each). The CDR3 extends over 13 amino acids. Trimming took off 5 bases at V and 7 bases at J, with 18 bases between the two ends. Germline CDR1 SQVTM, CDR2 ANQGSEA. The CDR3 bases are TGCAGCGTTCCCGGGACCGATACTGGTGAGCAGTACTTC. Translating it yields CSVPGTDTGEQYF.